This T cell receptor beta chain was documented in a study of blood T cell repertoires in COVID-19. Turning to the study itself: Nucleic acid was either cDNA or gDNA, and it came from T cells, B-cell-depleted T cells, or PBMCs.

Some clones are missing from TCRdb's copy, which holds only in-frame ones; the method was immunoSEQ multiplex PCR. Here the sample spans around 220,000 clones, approximately 90% being singletons. The CDR3 runs to 14 residues. Between the trimmed V and J ends, which lost 1 base and 1 base, there was a span of 7 bases. The germline V gene encodes CDR1 MGHDK and CDR2 SYGVNS. The chain couples TRBV25-1 to TRBJ2-5; D is unresolved. The origin of this receptor is a woman in her 30s with acute COVID-19. Sequenced material: PBMCs or T cells enriched from blood (not recorded which). The CDR3 DNA sequence: TGTGCCAGCAGTGAATTCCTAGGCCAAGAGACCCAGTACTTC. Residues: CASSEFLGQETQYF.